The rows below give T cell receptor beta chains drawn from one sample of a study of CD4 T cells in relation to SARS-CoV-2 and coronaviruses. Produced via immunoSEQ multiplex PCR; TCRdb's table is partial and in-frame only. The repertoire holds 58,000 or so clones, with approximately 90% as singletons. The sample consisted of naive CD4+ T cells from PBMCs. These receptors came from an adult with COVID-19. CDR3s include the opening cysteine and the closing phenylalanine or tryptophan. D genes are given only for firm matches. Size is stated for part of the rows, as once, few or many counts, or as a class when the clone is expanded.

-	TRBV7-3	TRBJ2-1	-	CASSSGNSYNEQFF	TGTGCCAGCAGCTCCGGGAACTCCTACAATGAGCAGTTCTTC
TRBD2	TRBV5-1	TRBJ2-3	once	CASSLMLTSGRADTQYF	TGCGCCAGCAGCTTGATGTTGACTAGCGGGAGGGCAGATACGCAGTATTTT
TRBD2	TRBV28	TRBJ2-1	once	CASGTSGSLSYNEQFF	TGTGCCAGCGGGACTAGCGGGTCACTCTCCTACAATGAGCAGTTCTTC
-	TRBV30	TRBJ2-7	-	CAWSGTGLGEQYF	TGTGCCTGGAGTGGCACAGGGTTGGGGGAGCAGTACTTC
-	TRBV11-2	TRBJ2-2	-	CASSLNTGELFF	TGTGCCAGCAGCTTAAACACCGGGGAGCTGTTTTTT
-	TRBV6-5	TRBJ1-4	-	CASRPDSATNEKLFF	TGTGCCAGCAGACCCGACAGTGCAACTAATGAAAAACTGTTTTTT
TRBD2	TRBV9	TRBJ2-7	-	CASSPRPGLVPSSSYEQYF	TGTGCCAGCAGCCCTAGACCGGGACTAGTACCCTCAAGCTCCTACGAGCAGTACTTC
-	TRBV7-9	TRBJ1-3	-	CASSRTGSSGNTIYF	TGTGCCAGCTCACGAACAGGGTCCTCTGGAAACACCATATATTTT
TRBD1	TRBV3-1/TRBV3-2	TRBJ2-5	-	CASSQERYRDRNPEETQYF	TGTGCCAGCAGCCAAGAAAGGTATAGGGACAGAAACCCCGAAGAGACCCAGTACTTC
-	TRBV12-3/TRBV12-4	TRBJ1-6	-	CASSSNSPLHF	TGTGCCAGCAGTTCGAATTCACCCCTCCACTTT
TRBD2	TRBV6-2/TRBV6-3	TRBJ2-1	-	CASSYGSSGYNEQFF	TGTGCCAGCAGTTACGGGTCTAGCGGGTACAATGAGCAGTTCTTC
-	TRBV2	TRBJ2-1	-	CASTLGPNEQFF	TGTGCCAGCACCCTGGGCCCCAATGAGCAGTTCTTC
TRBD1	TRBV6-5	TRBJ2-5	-	CASSYNRDRQETQYF	TGTGCCAGCAGTTATAACCGGGACAGACAAGAGACCCAGTACTTC
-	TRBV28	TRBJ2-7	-	CASSRVAGRHRYEQYF	TGTGCCAGCAGCCGGGTGGCAGGACGACATCGTTACGAGCAGTACTTC
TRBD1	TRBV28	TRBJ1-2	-	CASSPETGGSNGYTF	TGTGCCAGCAGTCCAGAGACAGGGGGCTCAAATGGCTACACCTTC
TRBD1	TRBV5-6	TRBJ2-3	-	CASSYTPGTGRDTQYF	TGTGCCAGCTCCTACACTCCCGGGACAGGGAGGGATACGCAGTATTTT
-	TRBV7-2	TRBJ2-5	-	CASSLFAVNQETQYF	TGTGCCAGCAGCTTATTTGCGGTGAACCAAGAGACCCAGTACTTC
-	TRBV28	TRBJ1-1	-	CASMGGGRTAEAFF	TGTGCCAGCATGGGCGGAGGGCGGACCGCTGAAGCTTTCTTT
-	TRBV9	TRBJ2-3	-	CASSVEADTQYF	TGTGCCAGCAGCGTAGAGGCAGATACGCAGTATTTT
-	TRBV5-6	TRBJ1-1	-	CASSLGLRAGVEAFF	TGTGCCAGCAGCTTGGGTCTGAGGGCGGGAGTCGAAGCTTTCTTT
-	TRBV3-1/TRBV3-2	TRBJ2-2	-	CASSQGTGELFF	TGTGCCAGCAGCCAAGGCACCGGGGAGCTGTTTTTT
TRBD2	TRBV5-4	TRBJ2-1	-	CASSFPGTSGNNEQFF	TGTGCCAGCAGCTTCCCCGGGACTAGCGGCAACAATGAGCAGTTCTTC
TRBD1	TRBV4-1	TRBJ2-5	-	CASSQRHGTGASGAQYF	TGCGCCAGCAGCCAGCGACACGGGACAGGGGCCTCCGGGGCCCAGTACTTC
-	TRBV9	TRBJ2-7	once	CASSVGLDYSYEQYF	TGTGCCAGCAGCGTAGGCCTAGACTACTCCTACGAGCAGTACTTC
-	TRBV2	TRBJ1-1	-	CAITGLLNTEAFF	TGTGCCATCACGGGACTGCTGAACACTGAAGCTTTCTTT
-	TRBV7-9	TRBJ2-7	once	CASSAGSNRAYEQYF	TGTGCCAGCAGCGCCGGCTCTAACAGGGCCTACGAGCAGTACTTC
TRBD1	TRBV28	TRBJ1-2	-	CASSRTGEPLNYGYTF	TGTGCCAGCAGCCGGACAGGGGAGCCCCTTAACTATGGCTACACCTTC
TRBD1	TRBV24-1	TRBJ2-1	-	CATSDPGQGANEQFF	TGTGCCACCAGTGACCCGGGACAGGGGGCGAATGAGCAGTTCTTC
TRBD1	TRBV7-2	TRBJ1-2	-	CASSLEPGQGNGYTF	TGTGCCAGCAGCTTAGAACCGGGACAGGGCAATGGCTACACCTTC
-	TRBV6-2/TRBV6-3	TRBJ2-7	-	CASSKTGSSYEQYF	TGTGCCAGCAGCAAAACAGGAAGCTCCTACGAGCAGTACTTC
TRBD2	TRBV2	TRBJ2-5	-	CASTGTSGRYQETQYF	TGTGCCAGCACGGGGACTAGCGGGAGATACCAAGAGACCCAGTACTTC
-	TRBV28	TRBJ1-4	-	CASYPGLSNEKLFF	TGTGCCAGTTACCCGGGGCTATCTAATGAAAAACTGTTTTTT
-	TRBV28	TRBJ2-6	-	CASIDTPIYSGANVLTF	TGTGCCAGTATTGACACGCCGATCTACTCTGGGGCCAACGTCCTGACTTTC
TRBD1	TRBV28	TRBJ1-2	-	CASSFRKGAGSSIYGYTF	TGTGCCAGCAGTTTCAGGAAGGGGGCAGGGTCGTCGATCTATGGCTACACCTTC
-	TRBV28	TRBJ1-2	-	CASSLSGRGGYTF	TGTGCCAGCAGTTTATCGGGCAGGGGTGGCTACACCTTC
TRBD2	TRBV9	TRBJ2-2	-	CASSVELAVYTGELFF	TGTGCCAGCAGCGTAGAACTAGCGGTGTATACCGGGGAGCTGTTTTTT